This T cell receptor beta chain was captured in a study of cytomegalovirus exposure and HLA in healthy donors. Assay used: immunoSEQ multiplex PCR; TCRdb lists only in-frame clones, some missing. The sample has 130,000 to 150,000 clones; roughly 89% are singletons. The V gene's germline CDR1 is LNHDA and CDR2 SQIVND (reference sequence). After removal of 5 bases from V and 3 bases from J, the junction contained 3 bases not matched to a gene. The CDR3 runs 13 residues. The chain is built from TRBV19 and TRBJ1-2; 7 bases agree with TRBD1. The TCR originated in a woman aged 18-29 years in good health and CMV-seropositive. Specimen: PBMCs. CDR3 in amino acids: CASSRGQDYGYTF. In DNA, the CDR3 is TGTGCCAGTAGTCGAGGACAGGACTATGGCTACACCTTC. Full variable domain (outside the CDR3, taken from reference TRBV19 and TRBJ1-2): DGGITQSPKYLFRKEGQNVTLSCEQNLNHDAMYWYRQDPGQGLRLIYYSQIVNDFQKGDIAEGYSVSREKKESFPLTVTSAQKNPTAFYLCASSRGQDYGYTFGSGTRLTVV.